This T cell receptor beta chain was found in a study of T cell clones after liver transplantation. For the study at large: Post-transplant blood was tracked for graft-donor-reactive T cell clones identified in a pre-transplant mixed lymphocyte reaction. Subjects received no induction therapy and standard immunosuppression until randomization at 12-24 months post-transplant.

The CDR3 spans 14 residues. Looked up from germline, CDR1 is SGHTA and CDR2 is FQGNSA. Between the trimmed V and J ends, which lost 1 base and 6 bases, there was a span of 13 bases. Repertoires were generated with immunoSEQ multiplex PCR, while TCRdb's copy carries only in-frame clones and drops some. The repertoire holds under 150,000 clones, with just over 90% as singletons. This sample comprised CD4+ T cells from blood, obtained 12 months after liver transplant. This receptor was taken from a human patient who received a liver transplant. Some T cells may be supplied by the graft donor. The gene calls are TRBV7-2 and TRBJ2-7; the D call may be TRBD1 or TRBD2 (7 bases each). The CDR3 reads CASSLGREGAEQYF. The CDR3 region has the DNA TGTGCCAGCAGCTTAGGGAGGGAGGGGGCCGAGCAGTACTTC.